This is a list of T cell receptor beta chains from one sample in a study of technical replicates of blood from a handful of donors. The method was immunoSEQ multiplex PCR; TCRdb's version includes in-frame clones alone and lacks a portion of them. The sample holds under 110,000 clones, over 95% seen once. Sequenced input: T cells isolated from PBMCs. Source of these receptors: a human donor in good health. Each CDR3 is given with its conserved first and last residue. The order of the fields is clone size, V gene, J gene, D gene, CDR3 protein, CDR3 DNA. D genes are given only for firm matches. Clone size is shown for a subset of rows, as once, few, many or a class of expanded clone.

clone_size: .
v_call: TRBV2
j_call: TRBJ1-1
d_call: .
cdr3_aa: CASSKDMNTEAFF
cdr3_nt: TGTGCCAGCAGTAAGGACATGAACACTGAAGCTTTCTTT

clone_size: .
v_call: TRBV6-1
j_call: TRBJ1-6
d_call: TRBD1
cdr3_aa: CSSGISGTDNSPLHF
cdr3_nt: TGTTCCTCCGGAATTAGCGGGACAGATAATTCACCCCTCCACTTT

clone_size: .
v_call: TRBV7-9
j_call: TRBJ2-3
d_call: TRBD1
cdr3_aa: CASSLQGRPDTQYF
cdr3_nt: TGTGCCAGCAGTCTACAGGGGCGGCCAGATACGCAGTATTTT

clone_size: .
v_call: TRBV25-1
j_call: TRBJ2-7
d_call: .
cdr3_aa: CASSEYVGVGSQNEQYF
cdr3_nt: TGTGCCAGCAGTGAATATGTGGGAGTTGGGTCTCAGAACGAGCAGTACTTC

clone_size: once
v_call: TRBV11-3
j_call: TRBJ2-1
d_call: .
cdr3_aa: CASSLDRDSYNEQFF
cdr3_nt: TGTGCCAGCAGCTTAGATCGGGACTCCTACAATGAGCAGTTCTTC

clone_size: .
v_call: TRBV6-5
j_call: TRBJ1-1
d_call: .
cdr3_aa: CASSYAKEAFF
cdr3_nt: TGTGCCAGCAGTTACGCGAAGGAGGCGTTCTTT

clone_size: .
v_call: TRBV27
j_call: TRBJ1-5
d_call: .
cdr3_aa: CASSLAGVRDRNQPQHF
cdr3_nt: TGTGCCAGCAGTTTAGCAGGGGTTCGAGATAGGAATCAGCCCCAGCATTTT

clone_size: once
v_call: TRBV7-6
j_call: TRBJ2-7
d_call: .
cdr3_aa: CASSLGTRPEQYF
cdr3_nt: TGTGCCAGCAGCTTAGGGACAAGGCCCGAGCAGTACTTC

clone_size: .
v_call: TRBV2
j_call: TRBJ2-7
d_call: TRBD1
cdr3_aa: CATRRGQGVTYEQYF
cdr3_nt: TGTGCCACCCGACGTGGACAGGGGGTCACCTACGAGCAGTACTTC

clone_size: .
v_call: TRBV6-5
j_call: TRBJ2-7
d_call: .
cdr3_aa: CASSYGRDYEQYF
cdr3_nt: TGTGCCAGCAGTTACGGGAGAGACTACGAGCAGTACTTC

clone_size: .
v_call: TRBV5-4
j_call: TRBJ2-1
d_call: TRBD2
cdr3_aa: CASSLVLAGKRINEQFF
cdr3_nt: TGTGCCAGCAGCTTGGTCCTAGCGGGAAAAAGGATCAATGAGCAGTTCTTC

clone_size: .
v_call: TRBV9
j_call: TRBJ2-7
d_call: TRBD1
cdr3_aa: CASSVAGTGRREQYF
cdr3_nt: TGTGCCAGCAGCGTGGCCGGGACAGGGCGTCGGGAGCAGTACTTC

clone_size: once
v_call: TRBV11-3
j_call: TRBJ2-7
d_call: TRBD1
cdr3_aa: CASSLRGHPGQGKYEQYF
cdr3_nt: TGTGCCAGCAGCTTACGTGGGCACCCGGGACAGGGAAAGTACGAGCAGTACTTC

clone_size: .
v_call: TRBV6-1
j_call: TRBJ1-2
d_call: TRBD1
cdr3_aa: CASRGDRGIDGYTF
cdr3_nt: TGTGCCAGCAGGGGGGACAGGGGAATTGATGGCTACACCTTC

clone_size: .
v_call: TRBV6-1
j_call: TRBJ2-1
d_call: .
cdr3_aa: CASSEALTINEQFF
cdr3_nt: TGTGCCAGCAGTGAAGCGCTTACTATCAATGAGCAGTTCTTC

clone_size: .
v_call: TRBV19
j_call: TRBJ1-5
d_call: TRBD1
cdr3_aa: CASSRQGGQPQHF
cdr3_nt: TGTGCCAGTAGCAGACAGGGCGGTCAGCCCCAGCATTTT

clone_size: .
v_call: TRBV7-6
j_call: TRBJ2-3
d_call: TRBD1
cdr3_aa: CASSLATGGAMDTQYF
cdr3_nt: TGTGCCAGCAGCTTAGCCACAGGGGGCGCGATGGATACGCAGTATTTT

clone_size: .
v_call: TRBV7-7
j_call: TRBJ1-2
d_call: .
cdr3_aa: CASSQPRRGGNYGYTF
cdr3_nt: TGTGCTAGCAGCCAACCGCGGAGGGGTGGTAACTATGGCTACACCTTC

clone_size: .
v_call: TRBV6-5
j_call: TRBJ2-7
d_call: .
cdr3_aa: CASRSALSRYEQYF
cdr3_nt: TGTGCCAGCAGATCCGCATTGAGTCGCTACGAGCAGTACTTC

clone_size: .
v_call: TRBV23-1
j_call: TRBJ2-4
d_call: .
cdr3_aa: CASSQSRSGSRSKNIQYF
cdr3_nt: TGCGCCAGCAGTCAATCGCGTTCGGGGTCGCGATCCAAAAACATTCAGTACTTC

clone_size: .
v_call: TRBV10-3
j_call: TRBJ1-3
d_call: TRBD1
cdr3_aa: CAISERGTAGNTIYF
cdr3_nt: TGTGCCATCAGTGAAAGAGGGACAGCGGGAAACACCATATATTTT

clone_size: .
v_call: TRBV5-4
j_call: TRBJ2-2
d_call: .
cdr3_aa: CASGSGGLSIAGELFF
cdr3_nt: TGTGCCAGCGGTTCAGGAGGACTATCAATAGCCGGGGAGCTGTTTTTT

clone_size: .
v_call: TRBV11-1
j_call: TRBJ1-1
d_call: TRBD1
cdr3_aa: CASSFGQAPWNTEAFF
cdr3_nt: TGTGCCAGCAGCTTCGGACAGGCCCCCTGGAACACTGAAGCTTTCTTT

clone_size: .
v_call: TRBV5-1
j_call: TRBJ2-7
d_call: .
cdr3_aa: CASSEGHPYEQYF
cdr3_nt: TGCGCCAGCAGCGAGGGACATCCCTACGAGCAGTACTTC

clone_size: .
v_call: TRBV6-1
j_call: TRBJ2-7
d_call: .
cdr3_aa: CASSRYTFYEQYF
cdr3_nt: TGTGCCAGCAGCAGATACACGTTCTACGAGCAGTACTTC